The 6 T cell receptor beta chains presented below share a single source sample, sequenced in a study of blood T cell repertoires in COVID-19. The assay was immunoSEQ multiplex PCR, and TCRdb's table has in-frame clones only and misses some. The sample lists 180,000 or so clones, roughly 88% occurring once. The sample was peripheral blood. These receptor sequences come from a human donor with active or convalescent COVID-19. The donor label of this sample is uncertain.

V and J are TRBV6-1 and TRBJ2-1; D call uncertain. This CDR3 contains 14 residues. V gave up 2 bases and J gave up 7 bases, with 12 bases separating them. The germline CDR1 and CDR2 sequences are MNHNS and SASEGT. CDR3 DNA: TGTGCCAGCAGTGAATTCGGTAAGACTAATGAGCAGTTCTTC. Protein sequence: CASSEFGKTNEQFF.

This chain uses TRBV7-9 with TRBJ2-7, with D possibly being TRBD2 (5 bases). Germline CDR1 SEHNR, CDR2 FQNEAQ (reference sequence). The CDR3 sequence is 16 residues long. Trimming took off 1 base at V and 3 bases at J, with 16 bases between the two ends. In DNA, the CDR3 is TGTGCCAGCAGCTTAGATTTCAGCGGCCCGTTCTACGAGCAGTACTTC. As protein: CASSLDFSGPFYEQYF.

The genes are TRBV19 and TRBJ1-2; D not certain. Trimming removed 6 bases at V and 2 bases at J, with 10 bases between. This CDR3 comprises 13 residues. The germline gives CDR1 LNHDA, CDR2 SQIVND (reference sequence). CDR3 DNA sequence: TGTGCCAGTAGCCTCCGGGGAAACTATGGCTACACCTTC. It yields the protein CASSLRGNYGYTF.

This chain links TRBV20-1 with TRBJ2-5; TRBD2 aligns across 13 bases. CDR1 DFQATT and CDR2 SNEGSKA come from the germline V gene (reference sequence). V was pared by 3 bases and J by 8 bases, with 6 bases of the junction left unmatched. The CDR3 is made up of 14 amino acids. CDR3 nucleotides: TGCAGTGCTAGTCGGACTAGCGGGAGTGTAACCCAGTACTTC. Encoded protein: CSASRTSGSVTQYF.

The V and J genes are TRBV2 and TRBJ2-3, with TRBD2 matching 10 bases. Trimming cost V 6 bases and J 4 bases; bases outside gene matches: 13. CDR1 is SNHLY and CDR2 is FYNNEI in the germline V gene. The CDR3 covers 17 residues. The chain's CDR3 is CASSLRRLAGDSDTQYF. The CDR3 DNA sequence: TGTGCCAGCAGCCTACGCCGTCTAGCGGGGGACTCAGATACGCAGTATTTT.

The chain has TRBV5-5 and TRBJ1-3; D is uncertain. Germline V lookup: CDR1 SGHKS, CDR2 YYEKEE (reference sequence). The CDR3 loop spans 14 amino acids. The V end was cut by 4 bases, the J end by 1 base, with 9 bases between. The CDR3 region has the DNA TGTGCCAGCAGCCCTGGCAGATCTGGAAACACCATATATTTT. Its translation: CASSPGRSGNTIYF. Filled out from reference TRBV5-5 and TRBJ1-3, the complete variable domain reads DAGVTQSPTHLIKTRGQQVTLRCSPISGHKSVSWYQQVLGQGPQFIFQYYEKEERGRGNFPDRFSARQFPNYSSELNVNALLLGDSALYLCASSPGRSGNTIYFGEGSWLTVV.